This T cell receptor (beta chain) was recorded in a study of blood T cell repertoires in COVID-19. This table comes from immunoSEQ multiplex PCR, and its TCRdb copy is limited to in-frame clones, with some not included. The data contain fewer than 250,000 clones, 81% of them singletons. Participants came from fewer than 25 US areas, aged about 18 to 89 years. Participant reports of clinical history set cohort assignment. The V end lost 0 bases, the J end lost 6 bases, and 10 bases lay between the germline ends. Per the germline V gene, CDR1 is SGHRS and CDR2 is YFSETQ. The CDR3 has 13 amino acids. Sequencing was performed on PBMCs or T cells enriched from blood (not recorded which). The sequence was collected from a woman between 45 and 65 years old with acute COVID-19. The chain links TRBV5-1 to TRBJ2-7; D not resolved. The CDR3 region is CASSLVQYGEQYF. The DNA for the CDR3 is TGCGCCAGCAGCTTGGTACAGTACGGCGAGCAGTACTTC.